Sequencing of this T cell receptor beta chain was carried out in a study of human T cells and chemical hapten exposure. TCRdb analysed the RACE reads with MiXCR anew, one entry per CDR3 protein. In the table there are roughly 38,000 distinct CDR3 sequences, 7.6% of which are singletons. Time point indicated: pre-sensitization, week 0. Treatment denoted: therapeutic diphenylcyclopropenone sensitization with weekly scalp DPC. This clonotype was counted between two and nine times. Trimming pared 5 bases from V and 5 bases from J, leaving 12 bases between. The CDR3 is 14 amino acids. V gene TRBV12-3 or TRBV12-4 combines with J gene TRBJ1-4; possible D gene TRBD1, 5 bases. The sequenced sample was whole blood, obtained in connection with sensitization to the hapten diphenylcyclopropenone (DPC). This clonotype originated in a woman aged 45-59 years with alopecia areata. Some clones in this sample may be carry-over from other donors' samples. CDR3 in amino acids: CASSGDGLNEKLFF. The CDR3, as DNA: TGTGCCAGCAGTGGGGACGGCTTAAATGAAAAACTGTTTTTT.